Each of the 9 T cell receptor beta chains below was sequenced from the same sample in a study of blood T cell repertoires in COVID-19. Sequencing used immunoSEQ multiplex PCR; TCRdb keeps in-frame clones, though not all of them. The data show about 380,000 clones, 75% to 90% seen once. The sequencing sample was made of peripheral blood. Source of these receptors: a woman aged 18-35 years with acute or convalescent COVID-19.

The V and J genes are TRBV5-4 and TRBJ1-2; TRBD1 agrees at 7 bases. Germline V gene sequence: CDR1 SGHNT, CDR2 YYREEE (reference sequence). The CDR3 covers 14 residues. V shed 4 bases, J shed 5 bases, and the junction held 8 bases outside the gene matches. In DNA, the CDR3 is TGTGCCAGCAGCACTGGGACAGAGACGTATGGCTACACCTTC. It specifies CASSTGTETYGYTF. Combining the CDR3 with reference TRBV5-4 and TRBJ1-2 gives the whole variable domain ETGVTQSPTHLIKTRGQQVTLRCSSQSGHNTVSWYQQALGQGPQFIFQYYREEENGRGNFPPRFSGLQFPNYSSELNVNALELDDSALYLCASSTGTETYGYTFGSGTRLTVV.

The chain uses TRBV27 and TRBJ2-7; 12 positions match TRBD1. This CDR3 is 16 amino acids long. Germline V gives CDR1 MNHEY, CDR2 SMNVEV (reference sequence). The ends lost 4 bases at V and 5 bases at J; junction bases unmatched: 9. The DNA for the CDR3 is TGTGCCAGCAGTTCGCAGCCGGGACAGGGGGCCCACGAGCAGTACTTC. Translation gives CASSSQPGQGAHEQYF.

The rearrangement joins TRBV7-8 to TRBJ1-2, with 9 bases lining up with TRBD1. V shed 6 bases and J 4 bases; nucleotides not matched to a gene: 12. The CDR3 is made up of 16 amino acids. The germline V gene encodes CDR1 SGHVS and CDR2 FQNEAQ. CDR3 residues: CASRPPGQGAFYGYTF. CDR3 sequence (DNA): TGTGCCAGCAGACCACCGGGACAGGGAGCTTTCTATGGCTACACCTTC.

The chain combines TRBV24-1 with TRBJ2-7, with D unresolved. The CDR3 has 12 amino acids. Trimming pared 12 bases from V and 2 bases from J, leaving 13 bases between. The germline gives CDR1 KGHDR, CDR2 SFDVKD. CDR3: CAAVQWAYEQYF. The DNA for the CDR3 is TGTGCCGCGGTGCAGTGGGCCTACGAGCAGTACTTC.

V usage is TRBV7-2 and J usage is TRBJ1-1; D call uncertain. V lost 2 bases and J 11 bases, leaving 18 bases between the germline ends. Germline V gene data show CDR1 as SGHTA and CDR2 as FQGNSA. The CDR3 loop spans 14 amino acids. The CDR3 sequence: CASSLRPPRDRAFF. CDR3 sequence (DNA): TGTGCCAGCAGCTTACGGCCTCCGAGGGATCGGGCTTTCTTT.

The chain uses TRBV19 and TRBJ1-2; 8 nucleotides line up with TRBD1. The trim removed 4 bases at V and 4 bases at J, leaving 5 bases unmatched. Germline V lookup: CDR1 LNHDA, CDR2 SQIVND (reference sequence). The CDR3 spans 14 residues. CDR3 region: CASSRGGTGYGYTF. The CDR3 coding sequence is TGTGCCAGTAGTAGAGGAGGGACAGGCTATGGCTACACCTTC.

V gene TRBV28 combines with J gene TRBJ2-3; a possible D gene is TRBD2 (6 bases). The ends were cut back, 3 bases at V and 0 bases at J, with 22 bases in the middle. The CDR3 runs to 19 residues. CDR1 and CDR2 from the germline V gene are MDHEN and SYDVKM. CDR3 sequence reads: CASSFGWRGLSASTDTQYF. CDR3 DNA sequence: TGTGCCAGCAGTTTCGGGTGGCGGGGACTCTCCGCGAGCACAGATACGCAGTATTTT.

This clone occurred once. The chain joins TRBV9 to TRBJ2-5; D might be TRBD1 (6 bases). Germline V gene lookup returns CDR1 SGDLS and CDR2 YYNGEE. This CDR3 region has 16 residues. Trimming stripped 3 bases from V and 4 bases from J, with 19 bases between. This CDR3 is CASSGGQVPTGETQYF. The CDR3 DNA follows: TGTGCCAGCAGCGGGGGGCAGGTCCCCACCGGAGAGACCCAGTACTTC.

The chain joins TRBV27 to TRBJ2-7; D call uncertain. With 3 bases removed from V and 1 base from J, the gap between germline ends came to 4 bases. This CDR3 contains 12 residues. The germline V gene encodes CDR1 MNHEY and CDR2 SMNVEV (reference sequence). CDR3 in DNA: TGTGCCAGCAGTTTCCCTTCCTACGAGCAGTACTTC. Its translation is CASSFPSYEQYF.